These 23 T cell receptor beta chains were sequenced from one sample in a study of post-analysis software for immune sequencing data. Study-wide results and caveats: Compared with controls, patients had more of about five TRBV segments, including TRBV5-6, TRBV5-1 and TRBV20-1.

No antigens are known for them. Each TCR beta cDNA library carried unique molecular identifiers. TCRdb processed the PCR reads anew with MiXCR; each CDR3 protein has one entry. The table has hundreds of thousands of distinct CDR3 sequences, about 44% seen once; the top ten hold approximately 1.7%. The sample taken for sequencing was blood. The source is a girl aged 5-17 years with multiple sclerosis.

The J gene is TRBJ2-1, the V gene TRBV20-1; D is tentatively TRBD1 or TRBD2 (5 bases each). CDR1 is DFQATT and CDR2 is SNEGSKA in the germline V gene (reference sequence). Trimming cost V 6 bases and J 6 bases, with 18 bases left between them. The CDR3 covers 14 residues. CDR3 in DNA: TGCAGTGCGCAGACCGGGACCAGACGCAATGAGCAGTTCTTC. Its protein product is CSAQTGTRRNEQFF.

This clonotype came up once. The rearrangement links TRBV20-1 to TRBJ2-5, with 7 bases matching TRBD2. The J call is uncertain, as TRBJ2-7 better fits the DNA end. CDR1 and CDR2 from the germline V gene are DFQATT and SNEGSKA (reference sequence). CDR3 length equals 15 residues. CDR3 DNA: TGCAGTGCTAGGGACCTCTACGCGGGGGCCTACGAGCAGTACTTC. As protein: CSARDLYAGAYEQYF.

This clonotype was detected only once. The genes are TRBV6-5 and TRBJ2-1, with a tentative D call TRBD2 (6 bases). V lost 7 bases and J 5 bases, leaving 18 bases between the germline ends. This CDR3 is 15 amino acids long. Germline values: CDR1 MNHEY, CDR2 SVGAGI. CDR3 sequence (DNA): TGTGCCAGCACCTCTGGGGCGGGGATTAACAATGAGCAGTTCTTC. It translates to CASTSGAGINNEQFF.

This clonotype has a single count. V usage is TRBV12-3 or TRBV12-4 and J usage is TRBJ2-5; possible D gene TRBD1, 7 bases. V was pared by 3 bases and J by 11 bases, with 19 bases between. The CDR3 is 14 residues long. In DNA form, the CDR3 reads TGTGCCAGCAGTTTTTCAGGGGGAGGCAATGAGCAGTACTTC. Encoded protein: CASSFSGGGNEQYF.

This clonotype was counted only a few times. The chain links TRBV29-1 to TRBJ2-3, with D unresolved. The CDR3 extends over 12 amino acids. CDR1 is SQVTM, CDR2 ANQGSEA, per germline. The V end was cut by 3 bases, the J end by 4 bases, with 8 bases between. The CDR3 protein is CSVDPGADTQYF. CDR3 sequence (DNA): TGCAGCGTTGATCCGGGCGCAGATACGCAGTATTTT.

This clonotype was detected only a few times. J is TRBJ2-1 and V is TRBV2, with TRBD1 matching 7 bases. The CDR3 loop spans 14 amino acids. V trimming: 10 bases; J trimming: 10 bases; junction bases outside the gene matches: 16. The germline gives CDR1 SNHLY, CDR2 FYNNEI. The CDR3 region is CATSRDSLQDEQFF. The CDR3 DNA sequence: TGTGCCACCTCTCGGGACAGCTTGCAGGACGAGCAGTTCTTC.

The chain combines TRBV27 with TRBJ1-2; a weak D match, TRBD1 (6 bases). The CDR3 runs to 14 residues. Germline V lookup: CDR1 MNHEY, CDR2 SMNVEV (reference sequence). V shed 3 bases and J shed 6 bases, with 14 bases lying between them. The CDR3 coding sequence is TGTGCCAGCAGTTTCGGCCTCTCAGGGGATGGCTACACCTTC. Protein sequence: CASSFGLSGDGYTF.

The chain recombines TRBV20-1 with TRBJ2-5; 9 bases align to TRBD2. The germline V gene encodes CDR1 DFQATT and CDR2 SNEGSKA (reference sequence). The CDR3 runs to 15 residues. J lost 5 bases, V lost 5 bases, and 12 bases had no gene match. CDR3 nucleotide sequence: TGCAGTGCTCGACTAGCGGCTGGTATTACGGAGACCCAGTACTTC. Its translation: CSARLAAGITETQYF.

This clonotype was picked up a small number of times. The CDR3 DNA reads as TGCAGCGTTGGGGGGGGGTTCTACAGCGGCTACAATGAGCAGTTCTTC. It specifies CSVGGGFYSGYNEQFF. The chain couples TRBV29-1 to TRBJ2-1; 7 positions agree with TRBD2. V dropped 4 bases and J dropped 3; count of bases not matched to a gene: 12. CDR3 length: 16 residues. Per germline, CDR1 SQVTM and CDR2 ANQGSEA.

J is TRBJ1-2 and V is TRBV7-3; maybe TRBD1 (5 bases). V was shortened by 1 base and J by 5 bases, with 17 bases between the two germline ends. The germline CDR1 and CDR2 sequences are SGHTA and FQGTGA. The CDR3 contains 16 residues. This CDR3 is CASSLKAPGTDYGYTF. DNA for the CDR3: TGTGCCAGCAGCTTAAAGGCCCCCGGGACGGATTATGGCTACACCTTC.

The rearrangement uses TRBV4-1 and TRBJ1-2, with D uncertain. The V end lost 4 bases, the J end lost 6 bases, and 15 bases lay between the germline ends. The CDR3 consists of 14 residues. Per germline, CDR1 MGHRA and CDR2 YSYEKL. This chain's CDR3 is CASSLYGVGDGYTF. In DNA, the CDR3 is TGCGCCAGCAGCCTATACGGGGTCGGCGATGGCTACACCTTC.

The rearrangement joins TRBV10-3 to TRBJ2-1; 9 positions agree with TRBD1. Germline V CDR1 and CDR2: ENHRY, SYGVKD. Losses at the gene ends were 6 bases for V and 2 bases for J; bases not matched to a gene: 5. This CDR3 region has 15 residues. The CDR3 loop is CAIREDRGAYNEQFF. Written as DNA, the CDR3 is TGTGCCATCAGGGAGGACAGGGGAGCCTACAATGAGCAGTTCTTC.

In DNA, the CDR3 is TGTGCCAGCGCGCGAGACATCTCCTACAATGAGCAGTTCTTC. Translated: CASARDISYNEQFF. The V call is TRBV6-1, the J call TRBJ2-1; D is uncertain. Trimming took off 8 bases at V and 0 bases at J, with 11 bases between the two ends. Germline values: CDR1 MNHNS, CDR2 SASEGT. The CDR3 spans 14 residues.

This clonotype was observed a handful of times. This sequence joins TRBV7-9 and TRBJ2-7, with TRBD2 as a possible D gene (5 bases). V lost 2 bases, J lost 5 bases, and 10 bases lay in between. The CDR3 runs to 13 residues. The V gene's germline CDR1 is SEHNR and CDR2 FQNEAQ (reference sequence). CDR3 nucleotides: TGTGCCAGCAGCTTATCGGTCGGGGACGAGCAGTACTTC. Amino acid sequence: CASSLSVGDEQYF.

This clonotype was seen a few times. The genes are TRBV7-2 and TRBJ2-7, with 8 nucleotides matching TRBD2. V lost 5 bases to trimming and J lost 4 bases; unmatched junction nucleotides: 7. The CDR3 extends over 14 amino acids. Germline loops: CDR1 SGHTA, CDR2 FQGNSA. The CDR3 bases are TGTGCCAGCAGCCACCAAGGCGGGGGGTACGAGCAGTACTTC. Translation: CASSHQGGGYEQYF.

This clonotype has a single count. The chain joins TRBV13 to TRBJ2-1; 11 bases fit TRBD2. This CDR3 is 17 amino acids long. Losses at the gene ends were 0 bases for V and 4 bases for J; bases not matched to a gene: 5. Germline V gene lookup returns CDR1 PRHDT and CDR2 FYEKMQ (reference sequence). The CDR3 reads CASSLGEGLAGYNEQFF. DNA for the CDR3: TGTGCCAGCAGCTTAGGCGAAGGACTAGCGGGTTACAATGAGCAGTTCTTC.

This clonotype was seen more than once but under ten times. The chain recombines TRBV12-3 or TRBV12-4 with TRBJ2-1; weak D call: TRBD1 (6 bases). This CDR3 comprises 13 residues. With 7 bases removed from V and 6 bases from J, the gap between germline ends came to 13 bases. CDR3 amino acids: CASTPPGVNEQFF. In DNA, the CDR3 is TGTGCCAGCACACCCCCAGGGGTCAATGAGCAGTTCTTC.

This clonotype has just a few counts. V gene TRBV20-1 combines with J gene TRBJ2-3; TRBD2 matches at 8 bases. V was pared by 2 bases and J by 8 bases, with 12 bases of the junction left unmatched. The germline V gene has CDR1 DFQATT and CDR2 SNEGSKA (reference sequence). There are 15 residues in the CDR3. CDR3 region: CSARSTSGWRGTQYF. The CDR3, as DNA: TGCAGTGCTAGATCCACTAGCGGCTGGAGGGGTACGCAGTATTTT.

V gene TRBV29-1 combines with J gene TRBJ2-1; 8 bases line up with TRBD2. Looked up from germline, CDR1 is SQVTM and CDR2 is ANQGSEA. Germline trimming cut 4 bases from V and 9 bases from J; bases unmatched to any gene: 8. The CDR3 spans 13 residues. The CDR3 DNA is TGCAGCGTTGGCCATAGCGGGGATACTGAGCAGTTCTTC. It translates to CSVGHSGDTEQFF.

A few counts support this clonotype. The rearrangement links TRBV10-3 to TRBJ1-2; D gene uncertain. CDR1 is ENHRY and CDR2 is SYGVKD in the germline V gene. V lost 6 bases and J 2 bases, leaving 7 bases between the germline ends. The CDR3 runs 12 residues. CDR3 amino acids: CAISAANYGYTF. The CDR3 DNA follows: TGTGCCATCAGCGCAGCGAACTATGGCTACACCTTC.

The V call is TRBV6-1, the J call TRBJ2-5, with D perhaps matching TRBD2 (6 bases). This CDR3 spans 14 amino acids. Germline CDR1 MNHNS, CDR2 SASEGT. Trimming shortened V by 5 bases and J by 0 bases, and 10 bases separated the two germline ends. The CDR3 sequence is CASSPWRDQETQYF. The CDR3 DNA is TGTGCCAGCAGTCCTTGGAGGGACCAAGAGACCCAGTACTTC.

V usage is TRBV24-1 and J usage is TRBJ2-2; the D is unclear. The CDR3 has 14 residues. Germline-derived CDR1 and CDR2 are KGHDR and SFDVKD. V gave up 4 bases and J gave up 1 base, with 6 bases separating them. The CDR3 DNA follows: TGTGCCACCAGTGACAATGGGAACACCGGGGAGCTGTTTTTT. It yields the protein CATSDNGNTGELFF.

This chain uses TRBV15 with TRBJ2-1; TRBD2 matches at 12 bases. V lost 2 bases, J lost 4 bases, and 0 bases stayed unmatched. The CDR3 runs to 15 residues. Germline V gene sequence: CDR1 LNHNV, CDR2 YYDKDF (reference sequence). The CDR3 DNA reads TGTGCCACCAGCAGAACTAGCGGGGGGTACAATGAGCAGTTCTTC. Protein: CATSRTSGGYNEQFF. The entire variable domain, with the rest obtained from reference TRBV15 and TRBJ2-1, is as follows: DAMVIQNPRYQVTQFGKPVTLSCSQTLNHNVMYWYQQKSSQAPKLLFHYYDKDFNNEADTPDNFQSRRPNTSFCFLDIRSPGLGDTAMYLCATSRTSGGYNEQFFGPGTRLTVL.